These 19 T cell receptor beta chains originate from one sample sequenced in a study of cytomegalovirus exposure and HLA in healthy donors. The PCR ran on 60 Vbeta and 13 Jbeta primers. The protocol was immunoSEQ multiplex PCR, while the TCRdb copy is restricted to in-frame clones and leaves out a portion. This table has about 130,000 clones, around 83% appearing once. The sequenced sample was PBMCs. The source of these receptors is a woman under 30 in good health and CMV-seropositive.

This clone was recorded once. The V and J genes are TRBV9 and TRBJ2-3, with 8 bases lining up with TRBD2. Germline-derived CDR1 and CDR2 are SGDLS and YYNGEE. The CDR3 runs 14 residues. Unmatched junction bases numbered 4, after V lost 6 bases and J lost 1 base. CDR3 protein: CASKGLGGTDTQYF. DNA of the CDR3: TGTGCCAGCAAGGGACTAGGGGGCACAGATACGCAGTATTTT.

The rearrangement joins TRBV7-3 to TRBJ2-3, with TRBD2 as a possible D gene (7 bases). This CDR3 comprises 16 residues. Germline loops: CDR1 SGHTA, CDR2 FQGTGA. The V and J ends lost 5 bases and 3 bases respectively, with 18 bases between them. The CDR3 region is CASSNYRGAETDTQYF. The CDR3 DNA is TGTGCCAGCAGCAATTACCGGGGGGCCGAGACAGATACGCAGTATTTT.

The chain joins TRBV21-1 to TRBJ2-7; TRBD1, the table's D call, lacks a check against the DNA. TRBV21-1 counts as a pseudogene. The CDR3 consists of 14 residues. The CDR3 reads CASSKGVGLAEQYF. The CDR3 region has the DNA TGTGCCAGCAGCAAAGGCGTGGGCCTTGCCGAGCAGTACTTC.

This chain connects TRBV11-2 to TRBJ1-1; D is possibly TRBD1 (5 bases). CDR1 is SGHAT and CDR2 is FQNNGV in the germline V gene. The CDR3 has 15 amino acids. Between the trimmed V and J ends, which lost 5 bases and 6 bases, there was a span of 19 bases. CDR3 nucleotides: TGTGCCAGCAGCCATGGACGGAGGGGCGCGCCTGAAGCTTTCTTT. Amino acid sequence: CASSHGRRGAPEAFF.

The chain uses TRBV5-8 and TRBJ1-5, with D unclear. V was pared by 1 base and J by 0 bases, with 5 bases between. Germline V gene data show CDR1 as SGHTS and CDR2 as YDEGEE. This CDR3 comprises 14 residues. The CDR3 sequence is CASSLTSSNQPQHF. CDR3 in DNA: TGTGCCAGCAGCTTGACCAGTAGCAATCAGCCCCAGCATTTT.

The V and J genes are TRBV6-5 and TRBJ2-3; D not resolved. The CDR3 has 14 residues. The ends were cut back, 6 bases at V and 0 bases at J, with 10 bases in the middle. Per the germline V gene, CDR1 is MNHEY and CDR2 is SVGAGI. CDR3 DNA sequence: TGTGCCAGCAGCCCCGGCGGAAGCACAGATACGCAGTATTTT. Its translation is CASSPGGSTDTQYF.

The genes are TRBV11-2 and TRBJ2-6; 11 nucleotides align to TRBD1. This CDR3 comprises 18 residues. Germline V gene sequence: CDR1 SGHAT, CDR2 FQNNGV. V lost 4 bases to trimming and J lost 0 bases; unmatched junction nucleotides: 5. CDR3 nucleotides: TGTGCCAGCAGCTGGGGACAGGGGGGGCTCTCTGGGGCCAACGTCCTGACTTTC. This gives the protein CASSWGQGGLSGANVLTF. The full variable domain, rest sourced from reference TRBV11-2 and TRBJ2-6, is EAGVAQSPRYKIIEKRQSVAFWCNPISGHATLYWYQQILGQGPKLLIQFQNNGVVDDSQLPKDRFSAERLKGVDSTLKIQPAKLEDSAVYLCASSWGQGGLSGANVLTFGAGSRLTVL.

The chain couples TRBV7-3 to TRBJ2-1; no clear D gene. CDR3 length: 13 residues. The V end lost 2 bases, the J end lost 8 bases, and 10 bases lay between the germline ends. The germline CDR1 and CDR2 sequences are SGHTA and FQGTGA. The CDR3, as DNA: TGTGCCAGCAGCTTAGACTTCCTCGATGAGCAGTTCTTC. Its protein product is CASSLDFLDEQFF.

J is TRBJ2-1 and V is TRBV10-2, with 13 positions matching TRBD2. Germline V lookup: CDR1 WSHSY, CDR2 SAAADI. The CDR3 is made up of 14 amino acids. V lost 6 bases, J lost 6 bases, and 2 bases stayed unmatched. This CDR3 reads CASSWTSGGNEQFF. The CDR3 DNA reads TGCGCCAGCAGCTGGACTAGCGGGGGCAATGAGCAGTTCTTC.

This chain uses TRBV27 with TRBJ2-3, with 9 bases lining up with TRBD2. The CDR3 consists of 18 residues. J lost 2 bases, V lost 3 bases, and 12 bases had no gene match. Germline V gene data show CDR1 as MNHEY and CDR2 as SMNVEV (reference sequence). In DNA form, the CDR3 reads TGTGCCAGCAGTTTGGAATTTGGGGCTAGCGGGGTCACAGATACGCAGTATTTT. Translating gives CASSLEFGASGVTDTQYF.

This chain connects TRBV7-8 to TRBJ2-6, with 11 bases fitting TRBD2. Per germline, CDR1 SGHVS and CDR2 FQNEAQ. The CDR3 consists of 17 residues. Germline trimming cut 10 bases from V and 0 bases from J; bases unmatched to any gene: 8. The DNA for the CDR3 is TGTGCCACGCGACTAGCGGGGTCGAGCTCTGGGGCCAACGTCCTGACTTTC. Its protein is CATRLAGSSSGANVLTF.

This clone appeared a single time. The CDR3 protein is CASSFSQGERYIGNTIYF. CDR3 DNA: TGTGCCAGCAGCTTCTCTCAGGGGGAGAGATATATCGGAAACACCATATATTTT. V usage is TRBV7-9 and J usage is TRBJ1-3; 7 bases align to TRBD1. Germline lookup yields CDR1 SEHNR and CDR2 FQNEAQ (reference sequence). V gave up 3 bases and J gave up 4 bases; unmatched junction bases: 15. The CDR3 is made up of 18 amino acids.

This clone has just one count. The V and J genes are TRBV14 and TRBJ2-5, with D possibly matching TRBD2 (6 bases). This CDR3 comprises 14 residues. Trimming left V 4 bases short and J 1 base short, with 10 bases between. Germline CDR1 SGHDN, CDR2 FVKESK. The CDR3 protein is CASSPWDFQETQYF. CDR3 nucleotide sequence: TGTGCCAGCAGCCCTTGGGACTTCCAAGAGACCCAGTACTTC.

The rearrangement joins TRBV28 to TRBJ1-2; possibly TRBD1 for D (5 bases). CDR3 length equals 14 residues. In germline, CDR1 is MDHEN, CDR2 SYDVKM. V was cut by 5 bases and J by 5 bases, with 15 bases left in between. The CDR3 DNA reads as TGTGCCAGCAGTCGCGGACAAGGTGGATATGGCTACACCTTC. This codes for CASSRGQGGYGYTF.

CDR3 DNA: TGTGCCAGCAGCTATCGGACACTAGCGGGGGGCGGGACCGGGGAGCTGTTTTTT. It encodes CASSYRTLAGGGTGELFF. This sequence joins TRBV7-9 and TRBJ2-2; 12 nucleotides align to TRBD2. Germline values: CDR1 SEHNR, CDR2 FQNEAQ (reference sequence). This CDR3 region has 18 residues. Unmatched junction bases numbered 11, after V lost 4 bases and J lost 5 bases.

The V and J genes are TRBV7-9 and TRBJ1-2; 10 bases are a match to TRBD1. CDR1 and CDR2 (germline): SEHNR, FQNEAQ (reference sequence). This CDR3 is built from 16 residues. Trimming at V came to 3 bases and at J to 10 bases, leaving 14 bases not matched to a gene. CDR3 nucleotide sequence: TGTGCCAGCAGCTTCCGGGACAGGGGATTAGAGGAAGACTACACCTTC. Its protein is CASSFRDRGLEEDYTF.

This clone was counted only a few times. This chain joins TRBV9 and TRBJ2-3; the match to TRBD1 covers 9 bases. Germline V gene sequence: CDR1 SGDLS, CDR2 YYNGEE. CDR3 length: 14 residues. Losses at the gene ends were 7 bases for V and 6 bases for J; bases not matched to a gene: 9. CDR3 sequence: CASAGTGLGDTQYF. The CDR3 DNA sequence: TGTGCCAGCGCCGGGACAGGGCTCGGGGATACGCAGTATTTT.

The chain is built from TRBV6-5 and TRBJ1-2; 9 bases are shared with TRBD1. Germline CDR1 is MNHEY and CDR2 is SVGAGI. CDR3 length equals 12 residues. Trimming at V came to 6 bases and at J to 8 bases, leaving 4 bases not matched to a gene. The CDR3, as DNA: TGTGCCAGCAGCAGGACAGGGGACGGCTACACCTTC. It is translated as CASSRTGDGYTF.

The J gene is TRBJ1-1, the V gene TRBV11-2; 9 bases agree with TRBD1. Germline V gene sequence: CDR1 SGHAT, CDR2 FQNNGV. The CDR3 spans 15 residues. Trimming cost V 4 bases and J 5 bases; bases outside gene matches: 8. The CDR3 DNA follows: TGTGCCAGCAGCTCCGACAGGGGGGAGAGAACTGAAGCTTTCTTT. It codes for CASSSDRGERTEAFF.